This paragraph covers one T cell receptor (beta chain) sequence. Its antigen remains unidentified. This specimen comes from a study of T cell responses to AZD1222 COVID-19 vaccine. Notes on the study in general: Most donors were white British, females outnumbered males, and clonal diversity was possibly underestimated. Spike regions recognized by vaccine-associated CD4 TCRs spanned the protein, led by 160-218 and 743-854.

Germline V lookup: CDR1 ENHRY, CDR2 SYGVKD. The CDR3 consists of 15 residues. Trimming cost V 3 bases and J 5 bases, with 14 bases left between them. Only in-frame clones appear in the TCRdb table, and some are missing; sequencing was by immunoSEQ multiplex PCR. This table holds 110,000 to 150,000 clones, about nine tenths found once. Source: peripheral blood, taken on day 0 of AZD1222 vaccination. The TCR originated in an adult in good health. The chain carries TRBV10-3 and TRBJ1-3, with a weak D call TRBD1 (5 bases). The CDR3 spells CAISEGQGARNTIYF. The CDR3 region has the DNA TGTGCCATCAGTGAAGGTCAGGGAGCTAGAAACACCATATATTTT.